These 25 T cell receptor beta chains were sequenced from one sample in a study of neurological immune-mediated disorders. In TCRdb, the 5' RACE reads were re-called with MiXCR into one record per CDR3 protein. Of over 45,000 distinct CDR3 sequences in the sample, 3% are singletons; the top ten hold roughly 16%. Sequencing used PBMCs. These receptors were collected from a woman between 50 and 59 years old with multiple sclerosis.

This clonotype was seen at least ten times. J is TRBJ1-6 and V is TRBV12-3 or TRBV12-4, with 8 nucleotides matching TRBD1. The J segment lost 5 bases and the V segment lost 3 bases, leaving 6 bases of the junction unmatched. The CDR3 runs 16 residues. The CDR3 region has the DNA TGTGCCAGCAGTTTTAAACAGGGGGTAGATAATTCACCCCTCCACTTT. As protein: CASSFKQGVDNSPLHF.

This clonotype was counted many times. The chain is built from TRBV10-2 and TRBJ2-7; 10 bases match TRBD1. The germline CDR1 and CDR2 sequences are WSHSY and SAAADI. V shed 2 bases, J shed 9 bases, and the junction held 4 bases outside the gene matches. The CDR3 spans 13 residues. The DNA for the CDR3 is TGCGCCAGCAGTGAGCCTGGACAGGGGGTGCAGTACGTC. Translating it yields CASSEPGQGVQYV.

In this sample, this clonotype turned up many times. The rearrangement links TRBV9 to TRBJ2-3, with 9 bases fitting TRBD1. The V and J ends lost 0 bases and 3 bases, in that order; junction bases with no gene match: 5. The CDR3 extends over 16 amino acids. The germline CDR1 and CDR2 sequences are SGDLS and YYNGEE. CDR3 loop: CASSVGGQGGTDTQYF. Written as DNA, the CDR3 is TGTGCCAGCAGCGTAGGGGGACAGGGAGGGACAGATACGCAGTATTTT.

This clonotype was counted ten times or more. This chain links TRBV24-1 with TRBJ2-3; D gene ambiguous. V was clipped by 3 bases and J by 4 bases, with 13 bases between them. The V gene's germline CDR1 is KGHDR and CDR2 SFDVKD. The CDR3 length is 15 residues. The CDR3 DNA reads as TGTGCCACCAGTGATCCCAGAGGAAGCGCAGATACGCAGTATTTT. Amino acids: CATSDPRGSADTQYF.

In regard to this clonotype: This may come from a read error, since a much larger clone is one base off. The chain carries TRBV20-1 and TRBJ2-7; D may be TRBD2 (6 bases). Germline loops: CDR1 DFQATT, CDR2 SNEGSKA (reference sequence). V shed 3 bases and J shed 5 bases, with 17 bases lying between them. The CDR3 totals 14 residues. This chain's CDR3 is CSARHWGRRDEQYF. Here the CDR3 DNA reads TGCAGTGCTAGGCACTGGGGGAGGAGGGACGAGCAGTACTTC.

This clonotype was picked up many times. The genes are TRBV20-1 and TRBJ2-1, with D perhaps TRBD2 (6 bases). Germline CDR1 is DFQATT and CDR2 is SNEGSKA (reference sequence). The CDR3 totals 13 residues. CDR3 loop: CRVGGTTYNEQFF. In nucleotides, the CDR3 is TGCAGGGTTGGAGGGACCACCTACAATGAGCAGTTCTTC.

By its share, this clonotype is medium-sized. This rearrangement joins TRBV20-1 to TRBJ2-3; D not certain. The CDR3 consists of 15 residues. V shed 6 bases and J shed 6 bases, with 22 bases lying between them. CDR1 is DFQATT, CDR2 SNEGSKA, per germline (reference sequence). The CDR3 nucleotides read TGCAGTGCCACCCAGCGTGGTTCCAGTTCCGATACGCAGTATTTT. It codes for CSATQRGSSSDTQYF.

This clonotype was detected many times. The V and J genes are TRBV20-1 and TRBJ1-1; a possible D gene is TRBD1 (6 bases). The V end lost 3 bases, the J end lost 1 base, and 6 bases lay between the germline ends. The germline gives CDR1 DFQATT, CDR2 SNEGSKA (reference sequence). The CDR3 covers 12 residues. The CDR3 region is CSARTGNTEAFF. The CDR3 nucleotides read TGCAGTGCTAGGACAGGGAACACTGAAGCTTTCTTT.

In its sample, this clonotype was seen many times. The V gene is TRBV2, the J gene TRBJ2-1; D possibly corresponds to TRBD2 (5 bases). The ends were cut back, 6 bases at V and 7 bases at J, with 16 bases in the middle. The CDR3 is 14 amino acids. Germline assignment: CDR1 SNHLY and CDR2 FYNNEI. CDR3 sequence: CASSYLGTGNEQFF. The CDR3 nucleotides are TGTGCCAGCAGCTATCTAGGCACGGGGAATGAGCAGTTCTTC. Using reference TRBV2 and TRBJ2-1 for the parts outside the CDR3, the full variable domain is EPEVTQTPSHQVTQMGQEVILRCVPISNHLYFYWYRQILGQKVEFLVSFYNNEISEKSEIFDDQFSVERPDGSNFTLKIRSTKLEDSAMYFCASSYLGTGNEQFFGPGTRLTVL.

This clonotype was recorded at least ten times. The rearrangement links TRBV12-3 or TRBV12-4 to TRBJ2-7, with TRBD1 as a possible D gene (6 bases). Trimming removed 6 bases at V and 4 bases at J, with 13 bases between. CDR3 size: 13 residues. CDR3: CASRLAGVYEQYF. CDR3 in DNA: TGTGCCAGCAGGCTGGCAGGGGTGTACGAGCAGTACTTC.

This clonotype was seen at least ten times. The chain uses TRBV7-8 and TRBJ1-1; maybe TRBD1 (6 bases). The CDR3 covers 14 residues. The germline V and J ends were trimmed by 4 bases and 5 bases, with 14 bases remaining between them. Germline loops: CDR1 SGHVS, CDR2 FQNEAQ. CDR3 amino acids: CASSSYRDDTEAFF. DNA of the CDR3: TGTGCCAGCAGCTCGTACAGGGATGATACTGAAGCTTTCTTT.

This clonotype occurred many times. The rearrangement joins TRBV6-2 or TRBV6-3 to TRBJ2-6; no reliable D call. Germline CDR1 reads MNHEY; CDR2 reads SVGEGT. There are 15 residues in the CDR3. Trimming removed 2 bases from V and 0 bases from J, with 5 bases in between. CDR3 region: CASSYPHSGANVLTF. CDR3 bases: TGTGCCAGCAGTTACCCACACTCTGGGGCCAACGTCCTGACTTTC.

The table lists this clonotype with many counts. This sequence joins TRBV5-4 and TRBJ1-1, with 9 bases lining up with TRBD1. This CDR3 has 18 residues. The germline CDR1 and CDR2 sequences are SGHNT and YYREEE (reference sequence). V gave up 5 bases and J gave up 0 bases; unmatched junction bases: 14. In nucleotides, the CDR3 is TGTGCCAGCAGTACACCGGGACAGGGAGAAATCATGAACACTGAAGCTTTCTTT. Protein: CASSTPGQGEIMNTEAFF.

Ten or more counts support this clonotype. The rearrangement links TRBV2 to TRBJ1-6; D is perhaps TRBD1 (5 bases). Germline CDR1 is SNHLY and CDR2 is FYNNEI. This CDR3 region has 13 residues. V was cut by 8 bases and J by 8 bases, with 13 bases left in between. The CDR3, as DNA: TGTGCCAGCGAGTTTGGGGGAGATTCACCCCTCCACTTT. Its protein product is CASEFGGDSPLHF.

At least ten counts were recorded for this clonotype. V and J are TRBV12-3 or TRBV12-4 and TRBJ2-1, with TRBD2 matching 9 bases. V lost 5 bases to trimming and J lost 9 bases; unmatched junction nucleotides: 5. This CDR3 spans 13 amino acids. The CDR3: CASSPLLAGEQFF. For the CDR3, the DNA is TGTGCCAGCAGTCCCCTACTAGCGGGTGAGCAGTTCTTC.

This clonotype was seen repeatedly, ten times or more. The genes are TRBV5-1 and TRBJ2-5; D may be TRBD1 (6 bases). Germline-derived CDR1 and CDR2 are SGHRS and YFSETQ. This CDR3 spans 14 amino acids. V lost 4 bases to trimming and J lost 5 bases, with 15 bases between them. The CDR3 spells CASSLTARGETQYF. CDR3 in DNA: TGCGCCAGCAGCCTCACGGCCAGGGGCGAGACCCAGTACTTC.

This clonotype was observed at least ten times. The CDR3 spells CSARDNRRTTDTQYF. The DNA of the CDR3 is TGCAGTGCTAGAGATAATCGGAGAACCACAGATACGCAGTATTTT. The gene calls are TRBV20-1 and TRBJ2-3; D call uncertain. The CDR3 length is 15 residues. Trimming stripped 0 bases from V and 2 bases from J, with 12 bases between. Germline CDR1 DFQATT, CDR2 SNEGSKA (reference sequence).

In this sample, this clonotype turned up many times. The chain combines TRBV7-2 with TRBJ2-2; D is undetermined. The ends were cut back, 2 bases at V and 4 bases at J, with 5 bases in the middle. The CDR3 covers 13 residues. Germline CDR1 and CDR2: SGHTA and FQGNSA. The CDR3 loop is CASSLSRTGELFF. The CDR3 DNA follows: TGTGCCAGCAGCTTAAGTCGCACCGGGGAGCTGTTTTTT.

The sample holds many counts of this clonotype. CDR3: CASRSTNTGELFF. In nucleotides, the CDR3 is TGCGCCAGCAGGTCTACTAACACCGGGGAGCTGTTTTTT. The rearrangement links TRBV5-1 to TRBJ2-2, with D uncertain. Trimming left V 5 bases short and J 2 bases short, with 7 bases between. CDR1 SGHRS and CDR2 YFSETQ come from the germline V gene. CDR3 length equals 13 residues.

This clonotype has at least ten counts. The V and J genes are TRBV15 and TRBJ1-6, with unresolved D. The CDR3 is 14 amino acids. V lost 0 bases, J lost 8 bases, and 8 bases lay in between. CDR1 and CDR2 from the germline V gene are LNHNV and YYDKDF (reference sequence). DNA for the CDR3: TGTGCCACCAGCAGAGATTTTCGGGATTCACCCCTCCACTTT. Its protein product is CATSRDFRDSPLHF.

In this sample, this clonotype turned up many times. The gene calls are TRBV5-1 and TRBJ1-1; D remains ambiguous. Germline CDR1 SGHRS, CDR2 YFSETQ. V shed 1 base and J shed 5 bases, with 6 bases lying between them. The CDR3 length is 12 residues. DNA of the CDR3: TGCGCCAGCAGCTTGACTGGGACTGAAGCTTTCTTT. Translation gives CASSLTGTEAFF.

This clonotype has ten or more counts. This CDR3 is CASARAMNTEAFF. The DNA for the CDR3 is TGCGCCAGCGCGCGGGCAATGAACACTGAAGCTTTCTTT. The chain couples TRBV5-1 to TRBJ1-1; D not certain. The CDR3 is 13 amino acids. The V gene lost 7 bases and the J gene lost 0 bases, with 10 bases spanning the gap. The germline CDR1 and CDR2 sequences are SGHRS and YFSETQ.

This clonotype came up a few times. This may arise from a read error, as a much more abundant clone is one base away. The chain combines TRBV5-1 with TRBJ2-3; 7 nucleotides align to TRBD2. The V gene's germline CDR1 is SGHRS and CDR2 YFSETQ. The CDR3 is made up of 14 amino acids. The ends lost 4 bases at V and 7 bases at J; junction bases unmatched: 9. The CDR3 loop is CASSAYSSGNTQYF. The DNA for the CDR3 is TGCGCCAGCAGCGCCTACTCTAGCGGAAATACGCAGTATTTT.

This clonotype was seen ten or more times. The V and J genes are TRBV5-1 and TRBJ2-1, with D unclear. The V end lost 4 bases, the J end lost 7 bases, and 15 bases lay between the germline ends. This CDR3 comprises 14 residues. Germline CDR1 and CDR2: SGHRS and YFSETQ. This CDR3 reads CASSAPLQRNEQFF. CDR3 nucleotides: TGCGCCAGCAGCGCCCCCCTACAAAGGAATGAGCAGTTCTTC. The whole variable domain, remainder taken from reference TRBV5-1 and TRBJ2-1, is KAGVTQTPRYLIKTRGQQVTLSCSPISGHRSVSWYQQTPGQGLQFLFEYFSETQRNKGNFPGRFSGRQFSNSRSEMNVSTLELGDSALYLCASSAPLQRNEQFFGPGTRLTVL.

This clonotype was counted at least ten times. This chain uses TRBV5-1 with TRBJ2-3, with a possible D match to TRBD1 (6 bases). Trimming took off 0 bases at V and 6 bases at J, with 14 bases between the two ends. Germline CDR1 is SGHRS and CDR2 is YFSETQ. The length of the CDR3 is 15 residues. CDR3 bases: TGCGCCAGCAGCTTGGTAGGGACACAAAGGGATACGCAGTATTTT. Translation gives CASSLVGTQRDTQYF.